This is a list of T cell receptor beta chains from one sample in a study of OX40 agonist ivuxolimab in advanced cancers. Measured with immunoSEQ multiplex PCR; TCRdb has only the in-frame clones, and not every one. The data contain 50,000 to 75,000 clones, under 95% of them seen just once; the ten biggest clones take up 4.5% to 5.5%. The sequencing used CD4+ or CD8+ T cells sorted from blood, collected in a trial of the OX40 agonist ivuxolimab. These receptors were collected from an adult with an advanced solid tumor such as melanoma, head and neck, liver or kidney cancer. CDR3s include the opening cysteine and the closing phenylalanine or tryptophan. A D gene is named only where the DNA matches it firmly. The size field is filled for only some rows; it gives once, few, many or a size class.

V	J	D	size	CDR3	DNA
TRBV6-7	TRBJ2-4	NA	NA	CASSPQGRTKNIQYF	TGTGCCAGCAGCCCCCAGGGAAGGACCAAAAACATTCAGTACTTC
TRBV7-9	TRBJ2-1	TRBD2	NA	CASSYSGTSGFF	TGTGCCAGCAGCTATAGCGGGACCTCGGGGTTCTTC
TRBV6-1	TRBJ2-1	TRBD2	once	CASSAVVASGGYNEQFF	TGTGCCAGCAGTGCGGTGGTCGCTAGCGGGGGATACAATGAGCAGTTCTTC
TRBV9	TRBJ1-6	NA	NA	CASSVASYNSPLHF	TGTGCCAGCAGCGTAGCTTCCTATAATTCACCCCTCCACTTT
TRBV6-1	TRBJ2-7	TRBD2	NA	CASIPGLAGYYEQYF	TGTGCCAGCATACCGGGACTAGCGGGATATTACGAGCAGTACTTC
TRBV28	TRBJ2-7	NA	NA	CASRTGYGAYEQYF	TGTGCCAGCAGAACAGGGTATGGGGCCTACGAGCAGTACTTC
TRBV5-8	TRBJ1-1	NA	NA	CASSSNYRANTEAFF	TGTGCCAGCAGCAGTAATTACAGGGCGAACACTGAAGCTTTCTTT
TRBV7-3	TRBJ2-3	TRBD2	NA	CASSLIGSGSADTQYF	TGTGCCAGCAGCTTAATAGGTAGCGGGAGTGCAGATACGCAGTATTTT
TRBV15	TRBJ1-4	NA	once	CATSRDGGLGGEKLFF	TGTGCCACCAGCAGAGATGGGGGTCTAGGGGGTGAAAAACTGTTTTTT
TRBV19	TRBJ1-5	NA	NA	CATRQVHNQPQHF	TGTGCCACAAGACAGGTTCACAATCAGCCCCAGCATTTT
TRBV28	TRBJ1-1	TRBD1	NA	CASRPTGTGGENTEAFF	TGTGCCAGCCGTCCGACGGGGACAGGGGGGGAGAACACTGAAGCTTTCTTT
TRBV11-2	TRBJ2-5	NA	NA	CASSFGGGEEETQYF	TGTGCCAGCAGCTTCGGAGGAGGGGAGGAAGAGACCCAGTACTTC
TRBV5-5	TRBJ2-1	NA	NA	CASSLIVLLASGGNEQFF	TGTGCCAGCAGCTTGATAGTTCTACTAGCGTCAGGGGGCAATGAGCAGTTCTTC
TRBV28	TRBJ1-4	NA	few	CASSSSRGWGNEKLFF	TGTGCCAGCAGTTCCTCAAGGGGTTGGGGTAATGAAAAACTGTTTTTT
TRBV19	TRBJ2-1	NA	NA	CASSIRDLAYNEQFF	TGTGCCAGTAGTATTCGGGACTTAGCCTACAATGAGCAGTTCTTC
TRBV9	TRBJ2-7	NA	NA	CASSVALGGEQYF	TGTGCCAGCAGCGTAGCTTTGGGGGGCGAGCAGTACTTC
TRBV25-1	TRBJ2-7	NA	NA	CASGPGSYEQYF	TGTGCCAGTGGCCCCGGCTCCTACGAGCAGTACTTC
TRBV19	TRBJ2-4	TRBD2	NA	CASSIEASGRENIQYF	TGTGCCAGTAGTATAGAGGCTAGCGGGCGGGAAAACATTCAGTACTTC
TRBV5-4	TRBJ2-5	TRBD2	NA	CASSRPIAGPQETQYF	TGTGCCAGCAGCCGGCCGATAGCGGGGCCCCAAGAGACCCAGTACTTC
TRBV5-1	TRBJ2-3	NA	NA	CASSLAMWESTDTQYF	TGCGCCAGCAGCTTGGCCATGTGGGAGAGCACAGATACGCAGTATTTT